Each of the 3 T cell receptor beta chains below was sequenced from the same sample in a study of blood T cell repertoires in COVID-19. Using immunoSEQ multiplex PCR, the repertoire was profiled, and TCRdb retains in-frame clones only, with some absent. The table has 200,000 or so clones, about 86% seen once; the top ten hold roughly 2.3%. The specimen was peripheral blood. The origin of the receptors is a woman in her sixties or seventies with acute or convalescent COVID-19.

The J gene is TRBJ1-2, the V gene TRBV7-8, with 8 bases aligning to TRBD1. Trimming removed 1 base from V and 1 base from J; junction bases left unmatched: 8. The germline CDR1 and CDR2 sequences are SGHVS and FQNEAQ. CDR3 length: 17 amino acids. CDR3 nucleotide sequence: TGTGCCAGCAGCTTAGTGACAGGGGCAGAACGTAACTATGGCTACACCTTC. It codes for CASSLVTGAERNYGYTF.

V usage is TRBV28 and J usage is TRBJ1-5; D might be TRBD1 (6 bases). The CDR3 runs to 18 residues. Trimming left V 3 bases short and J 2 bases short, with 20 bases between. Germline V gives CDR1 MDHEN, CDR2 SYDVKM. The CDR3 reads CASSLGRLGAIGNQPQHF. In DNA, the CDR3 is TGTGCCAGCAGTTTGGGTCGGCTGGGGGCCATTGGCAATCAGCCCCAGCATTTT.

The rearrangement joins TRBV6-5 to TRBJ1-2; perhaps TRBD1 as D (6 bases). Germline lookup yields CDR1 MNHEY and CDR2 SVGAGI. The CDR3 extends over 12 amino acids. Trimming left V 9 bases short and J 6 bases short, with 14 bases between. The CDR3 DNA is TGTGCCAGTCACAGGGAAAGTGATGGCTACACCTTC. It yields the protein CASHRESDGYTF.